The 14 T cell receptor beta chains below all came from one sample that was sequenced in a study of cytomegalovirus exposure and HLA in healthy donors. Researchers ran the PCR with 60 Vbeta and 13 Jbeta primers. The repertoire was sequenced with immunoSEQ multiplex PCR; TCRdb's copy has only in-frame clones and lacks some. The sample lists 250,000 or so clones; about 86% were seen once. The specimen sequenced was PBMCs. The receptors were gathered from a woman aged 60-75 years in good health and CMV-seropositive.

The chain links TRBV4-2 to TRBJ2-5, with D possibly being TRBD1 (5 bases). This CDR3 comprises 14 residues. Between the trimmed V and J ends, which lost 0 bases and 5 bases, there was a span of 10 bases. Germline V lookup: CDR1 LGHNA, CDR2 YNFKEQ. CDR3 DNA sequence: TGTGCCAGCAGCCAAGATTTAGGGGCGGAGACCCAGTACTTC. Its protein is CASSQDLGAETQYF.

The J gene is TRBJ1-3, the V gene TRBV27; TRBD1 matches 10 bases. Germline V lookup: CDR1 MNHEY, CDR2 SMNVEV (reference sequence). The V segment lost 6 bases and the J segment 5 bases; nucleotides outside the gene matches: 10. The CDR3 loop spans 16 amino acids. Here the CDR3 reads CASSTGDRGGRNTIYF. The CDR3 DNA follows: TGTGCCAGCAGCACGGGGGACAGGGGAGGGCGAAACACCATATATTTT.

The chain uses TRBV21-1 and TRBJ1-2; TRBD1 reflects the table's D call only, with no check against the DNA. TRBV21-1 is a pseudogene locus. CDR3 size: 14 residues. CDR3 nucleotide sequence: TGTGCCAGAGGGACAGGGAAGCGTAACTATGGCTACACCTTC. Translation gives CARGTGKRNYGYTF.

The V and J genes are TRBV19 and TRBJ2-6, with TRBD1 matching 7 bases. CDR1 is LNHDA, CDR2 SQIVND, per germline (reference sequence). The ends lost 7 bases at V and 2 bases at J; junction bases unmatched: 5. The CDR3 is 15 amino acids. CDR3 nucleotides: TGTGCCAGTAAACCCGACAGGGCTGGGGCCAACGTCCTGACTTTC. It encodes CASKPDRAGANVLTF.

This rearrangement joins TRBV19 to TRBJ1-6, with D possibly being TRBD1 (6 bases). CDR1 LNHDA and CDR2 SQIVND come from the germline V gene (reference sequence). The CDR3 spans 15 residues. V dropped 4 bases and J dropped 7 bases, with 14 bases sitting between them. The CDR3 coding sequence is TGTGCCAGTAGTAAAATAGGACAGAGGAATTCACCCCTCCACTTT. Protein: CASSKIGQRNSPLHF.

V and J are TRBV6-1 and TRBJ2-7; D is perhaps TRBD2 (7 bases). Germline V gene sequence: CDR1 MNHNS, CDR2 SASEGT. V was cut by 6 bases and J by 0 bases, with 15 bases left in between. This CDR3 spans 15 amino acids. The CDR3 region has the DNA TGTGCCAGCAGAGGGGGGGGAAAAGTCTCCTACGAGCAGTACTTC. Amino acids: CASRGGGKVSYEQYF.

This clone was counted a few times. The chain recombines TRBV10-3 with TRBJ2-7; 8 bases map to TRBD1. The V and J ends lost 6 bases and 4 bases, in that order; junction bases with no gene match: 5. The germline V gene has CDR1 ENHRY and CDR2 SYGVKD. The CDR3 loop spans 13 amino acids. In DNA, the CDR3 is TGTGCCATCAGGGGACAGGAGACTTACGAGCAGTACTTC. Residues: CAIRGQETYEQYF.

CDR3 nucleotide sequence: TGTGCCATCAGTGGGATCCGTTTGCAGGGTGGAGGCTACACCTTC. It is translated as CAISGIRLQGGGYTF. The chain couples TRBV10-3 to TRBJ1-2; tentative D call: TRBD1 (5 bases). Germline V gives CDR1 ENHRY, CDR2 SYGVKD. The CDR3 has 15 residues. The V end lost 4 bases, the J end lost 8 bases, and 20 bases lay between the germline ends.

This chain connects TRBV19 to TRBJ1-5; the D gene is possibly TRBD1 (5 bases). CDR3 length: 12 residues. Germline V gene data show CDR1 as LNHDA and CDR2 as SQIVND (reference sequence). V lost 8 bases and J lost 6, with 11 bases in between. The CDR3 DNA sequence: TGTGCCAGTGTCCAGGGTAGTCAGCCCCAGCATTTT. It codes for CASVQGSQPQHF. Looking up the rest from reference TRBV19 and TRBJ1-5 gives the full variable domain: DGGITQSPKYLFRKEGQNVTLSCEQNLNHDAMYWYRQDPGQGLRLIYYSQIVNDFQKGDIAEGYSVSREKKESFPLTVTSAQKNPTAFYLCASVQGSQPQHFGDGTRLSIL.

The V and J genes are TRBV29-1 and TRBJ2-7; TRBD2 is a possible D gene (5 bases). Between the trimmed V and J ends, which lost 1 base and 3 bases, there was a span of 10 bases. In germline, CDR1 is SQVTM, CDR2 ANQGSEA. The CDR3 has 13 residues. CDR3 sequence: CSVEVGVGYEQYF. The CDR3 nucleotides read TGCAGCGTTGAAGTCGGGGTTGGCTACGAGCAGTACTTC.

The chain joins TRBV2 to TRBJ2-6; 7 bases are a match to TRBD1. Trimming at V came to 7 bases and at J to 4 bases, leaving 4 bases not matched to a gene. The CDR3 is 14 amino acids. The germline V gene has CDR1 SNHLY and CDR2 FYNNEI. The CDR3: CASNQGVGANVLTF. The CDR3, as DNA: TGTGCCAGCAATCAGGGGGTCGGGGCCAACGTCCTGACTTTC.

V usage is TRBV5-4 and J usage is TRBJ1-4; D perhaps matches TRBD1 (6 bases). CDR3 size: 17 residues. Trimming took 0 bases from V and 4 from J, leaving 16 bases between them. Germline CDR1 SGHNT, CDR2 YYREEE (reference sequence). CDR3 loop: CASSLGGTGSVNEKLFF. DNA for the CDR3: TGTGCCAGCAGCTTGGGAGGAACAGGGTCCGTTAATGAAAAACTGTTTTTT.

V is TRBV5-4 and J is TRBJ1-5; the D is unclear. V was cut by 2 bases and J by 1 base, with 7 bases left in between. Germline CDR1 SGHNT, CDR2 YYREEE (reference sequence). CDR3 size: 14 residues. The CDR3 spells CASSFGGSNQPQHF. CDR3 sequence (DNA): TGTGCCAGCAGCTTTGGAGGCAGCAATCAGCCCCAGCATTTT.

This clone was seen only a few times. The chain carries TRBV6-4 and TRBJ2-2, with D tentatively TRBD1 (6 bases). V was clipped by 5 bases and J by 1 base, with 8 bases between them. The CDR3 runs 14 residues. Germline V CDR1 and CDR2: MRHNA, SNTAGT. The CDR3 DNA sequence: TGTGCCAGCAGTTCACAGGGGAACACCGGGGAGCTGTTTTTT. Its translation is CASSSQGNTGELFF.